This note documents a single T cell receptor beta chain sequence. Its target is not known. Scientists made TCR beta libraries using quantitative 5'-RACE with molecular barcodes. TCRdb reanalysed the 5' RACE reads using MiXCR and keeps one entry per CDR3 protein. The data hold 150,000 to 200,000 distinct CDR3 sequences, with around 9.6% observed a single time. The data are from a study of CD8 T cells in ankylosing spondylitis. General study points: Reportedly, matched ankylosing spondylitis synovial fluid was significantly enriched for disease-linked clones.

The CDR3 spans 12 residues. Deletions cut 3 bases from V and 10 bases from J, with 10 bases between. The sample consisted of blood, either unsorted or a sorted T cell fraction (not recorded which). This TCR came from a female donor with ankylosing spondylitis or in good health (not recorded which). The V and J genes are TRBV12-3 or TRBV12-4 and TRBJ2-1, with D hard to call. In DNA, the CDR3 is TGTGCCAGCAGTTTGGTAGTTAGGGAGCAGTTCTTC. This encodes CASSLVVREQFF.